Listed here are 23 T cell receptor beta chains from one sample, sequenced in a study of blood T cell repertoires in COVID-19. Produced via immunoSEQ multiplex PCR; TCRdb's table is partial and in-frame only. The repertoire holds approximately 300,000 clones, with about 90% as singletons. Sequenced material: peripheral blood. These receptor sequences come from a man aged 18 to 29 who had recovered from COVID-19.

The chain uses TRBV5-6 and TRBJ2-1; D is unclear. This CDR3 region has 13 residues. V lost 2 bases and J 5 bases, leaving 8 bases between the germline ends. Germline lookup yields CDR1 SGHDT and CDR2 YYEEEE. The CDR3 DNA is TGTGCCAGCAGCTTCCACGCTAACAATGAGCAGTTCTTC. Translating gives CASSFHANNEQFF.

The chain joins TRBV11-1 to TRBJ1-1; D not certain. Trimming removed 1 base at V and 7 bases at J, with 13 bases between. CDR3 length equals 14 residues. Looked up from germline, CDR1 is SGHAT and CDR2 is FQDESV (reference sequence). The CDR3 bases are TGTGCCAGCAGCTTAGGCCTATACGGTGGTGAAGCTTTCTTT. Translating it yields CASSLGLYGGEAFF.

This CDR3 reads CASSGLTGPTNEKLFF. DNA of the CDR3: TGTGCCAGCAGCGGACTGACAGGACCAACTAATGAAAAACTGTTTTTT. The J gene is TRBJ1-4, the V gene TRBV7-6; D might be TRBD1 (6 bases). The CDR3 contains 16 residues. The V end lost 5 bases, the J end lost 0 bases, and 13 bases lay between the germline ends. Germline V gene lookup returns CDR1 SGHVS and CDR2 FNYEAQ. The full variable domain, completed using reference TRBV7-6 and TRBJ1-4, is GAGVSQSPRYKVTKRGQDVALRCDPISGHVSLYWYRQALGQGPEFLTYFNYEAQQDKSGLPNDRFSAERPEGSISTLTIQRTEQRDSAMYRCASSGLTGPTNEKLFFGSGTQLSVL.

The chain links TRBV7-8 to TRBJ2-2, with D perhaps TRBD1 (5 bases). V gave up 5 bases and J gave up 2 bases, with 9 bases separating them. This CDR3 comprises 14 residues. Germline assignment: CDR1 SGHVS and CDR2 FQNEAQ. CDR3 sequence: CASSRDRNTGELFF. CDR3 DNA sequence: TGTGCCAGCAGCCGAGACAGAAACACCGGGGAGCTGTTTTTT.

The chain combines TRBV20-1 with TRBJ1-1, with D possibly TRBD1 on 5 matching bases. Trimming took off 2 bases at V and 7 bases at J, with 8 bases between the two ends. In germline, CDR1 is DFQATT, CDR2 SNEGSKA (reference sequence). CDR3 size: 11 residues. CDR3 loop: CSARPTDEAFF. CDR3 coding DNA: TGCAGTGCTAGACCGACAGATGAAGCTTTCTTT.

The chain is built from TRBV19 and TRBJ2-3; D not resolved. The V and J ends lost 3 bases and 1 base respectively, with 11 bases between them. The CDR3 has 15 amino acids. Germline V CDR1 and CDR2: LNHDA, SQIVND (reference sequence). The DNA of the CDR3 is TGTGCCAGTAGTATTGCCGGTTACCGCACAGATACGCAGTATTTT. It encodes CASSIAGYRTDTQYF.

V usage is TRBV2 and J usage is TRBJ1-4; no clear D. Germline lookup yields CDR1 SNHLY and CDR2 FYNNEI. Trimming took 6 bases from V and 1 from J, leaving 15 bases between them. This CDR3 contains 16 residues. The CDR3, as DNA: TGTGCCAGCAGCGATGGCCGACTAGGAACTAATGAAAAACTGTTTTTT. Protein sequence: CASSDGRLGTNEKLFF.

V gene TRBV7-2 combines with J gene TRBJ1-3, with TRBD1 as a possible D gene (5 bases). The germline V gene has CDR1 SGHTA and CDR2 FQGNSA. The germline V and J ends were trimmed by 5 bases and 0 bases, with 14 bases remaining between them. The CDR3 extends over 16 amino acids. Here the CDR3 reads CASSPGGASSGNTIYF. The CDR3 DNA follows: TGTGCCAGCAGCCCCGGCGGGGCCAGCTCTGGAAACACCATATATTTT.

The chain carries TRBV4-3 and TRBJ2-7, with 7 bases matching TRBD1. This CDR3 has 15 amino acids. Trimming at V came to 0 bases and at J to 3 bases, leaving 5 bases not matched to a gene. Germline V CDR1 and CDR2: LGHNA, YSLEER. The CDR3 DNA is TGCGCCAGCAGCCAAGAAAACAGGGGACACTACGAGCAGTACTTC. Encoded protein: CASSQENRGHYEQYF.

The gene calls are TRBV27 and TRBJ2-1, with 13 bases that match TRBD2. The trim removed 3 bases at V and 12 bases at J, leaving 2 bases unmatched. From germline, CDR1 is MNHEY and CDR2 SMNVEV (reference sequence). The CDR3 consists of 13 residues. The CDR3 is CASSFTSGGAQFF. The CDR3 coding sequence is TGTGCCAGCAGTTTCACTAGCGGGGGGGCGCAGTTCTTC.

CDR3 sequence reads: CASSHDKDEQFF. In DNA form, the CDR3 reads TGTGCCAGCAGCCACGACAAGGATGAGCAGTTCTTC. The gene calls are TRBV6-5 and TRBJ2-1; D gene ambiguous. Trimming cost V 6 bases and J 8 bases, with 11 bases left between them. CDR3 length equals 12 residues. CDR1 is MNHEY and CDR2 is SVGAGI in the germline V gene.

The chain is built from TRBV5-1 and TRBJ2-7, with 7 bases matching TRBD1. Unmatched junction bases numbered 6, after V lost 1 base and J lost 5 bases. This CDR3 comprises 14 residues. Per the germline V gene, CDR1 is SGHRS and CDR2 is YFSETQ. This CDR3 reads CASSLPTGADEQYF. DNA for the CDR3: TGCGCCAGCAGCTTGCCCACAGGGGCTGACGAGCAGTACTTC.

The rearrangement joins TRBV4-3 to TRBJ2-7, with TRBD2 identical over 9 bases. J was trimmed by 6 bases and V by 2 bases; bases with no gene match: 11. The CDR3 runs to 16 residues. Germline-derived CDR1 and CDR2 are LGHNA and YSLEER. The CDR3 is CASSQNTDSGGSEQYF. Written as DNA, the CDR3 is TGCGCCAGCAGCCAAAACACCGATAGCGGGGGAAGCGAGCAGTACTTC.

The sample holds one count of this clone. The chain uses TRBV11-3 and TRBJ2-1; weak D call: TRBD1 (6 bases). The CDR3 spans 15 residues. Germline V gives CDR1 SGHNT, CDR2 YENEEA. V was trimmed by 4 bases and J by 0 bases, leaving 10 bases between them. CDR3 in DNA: TGTGCCAGCAGCTCCCAGGGGAGCTCCTACAATGAGCAGTTCTTC. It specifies CASSSQGSSYNEQFF.

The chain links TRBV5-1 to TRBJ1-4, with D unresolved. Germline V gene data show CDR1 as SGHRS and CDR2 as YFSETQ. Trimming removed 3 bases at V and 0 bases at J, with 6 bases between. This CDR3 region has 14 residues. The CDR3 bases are TGCGCCAGCAGCTCCCTAGCAACTAATGAAAAACTGTTTTTT. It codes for CASSSLATNEKLFF.

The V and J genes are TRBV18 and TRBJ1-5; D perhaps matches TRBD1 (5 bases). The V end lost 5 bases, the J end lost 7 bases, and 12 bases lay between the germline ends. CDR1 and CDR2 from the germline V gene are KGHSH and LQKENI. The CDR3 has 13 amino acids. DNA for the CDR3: TGTGCCAGCTCATCAGGGTCCCAACAGCCCCAGCATTTT. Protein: CASSSGSQQPQHF.

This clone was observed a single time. CDR3 DNA: TGTGCCAGCAGCTTAGTGGGGGACAGGGAGTTCTTC. Protein product: CASSLVGDREFF. V usage is TRBV13 and J usage is TRBJ2-1; 9 bases agree with TRBD1. This CDR3 is built from 12 residues. Germline values: CDR1 PRHDT, CDR2 FYEKMQ (reference sequence). The J segment lost 14 bases and the V segment lost 1 base, leaving 3 bases of the junction unmatched.

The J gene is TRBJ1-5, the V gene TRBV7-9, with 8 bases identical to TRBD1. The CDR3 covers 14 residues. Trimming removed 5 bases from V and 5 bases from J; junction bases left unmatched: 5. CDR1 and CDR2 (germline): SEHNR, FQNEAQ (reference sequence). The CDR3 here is CASSPGQAHQPQHF. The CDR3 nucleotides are TGTGCCAGCAGCCCGGGACAGGCCCATCAGCCCCAGCATTTT.

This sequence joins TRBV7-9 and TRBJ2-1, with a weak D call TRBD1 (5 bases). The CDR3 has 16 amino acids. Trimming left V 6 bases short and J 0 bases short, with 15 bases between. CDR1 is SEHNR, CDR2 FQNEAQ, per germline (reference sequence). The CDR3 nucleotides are TGTGCCAGCAGGGAGACAGTCTGGAGCTCCTACAATGAGCAGTTCTTC. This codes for CASRETVWSSYNEQFF.

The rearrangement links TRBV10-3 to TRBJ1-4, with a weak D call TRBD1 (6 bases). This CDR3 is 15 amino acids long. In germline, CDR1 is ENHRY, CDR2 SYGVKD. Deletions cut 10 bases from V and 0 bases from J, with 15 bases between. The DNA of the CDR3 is TGTGCCACCCGGGACATCATTGCAACTAATGAAAAACTGTTTTTT. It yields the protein CATRDIIATNEKLFF.

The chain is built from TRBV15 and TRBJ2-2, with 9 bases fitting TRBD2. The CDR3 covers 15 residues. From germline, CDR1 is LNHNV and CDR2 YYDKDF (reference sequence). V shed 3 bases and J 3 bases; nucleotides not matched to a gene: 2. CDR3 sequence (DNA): TGTGCCACCAGCAGGCGGGAGGGGTACACCGGGGAGCTGTTTTTT. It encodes CATSRREGYTGELFF.

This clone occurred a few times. The CDR3 reads CASSAPRSSGRDNEQFF. The CDR3 DNA follows: TGTGCCAGCAGCGCCCCCCGGTCTAGCGGGAGGGATAATGAGCAGTTCTTC. The chain combines TRBV11-2 with TRBJ2-1; 12 bases match TRBD2. The CDR3 consists of 17 residues. V lost 5 bases, J lost 7 bases, and 12 bases stayed unmatched. The germline V gene encodes CDR1 SGHAT and CDR2 FQNNGV.

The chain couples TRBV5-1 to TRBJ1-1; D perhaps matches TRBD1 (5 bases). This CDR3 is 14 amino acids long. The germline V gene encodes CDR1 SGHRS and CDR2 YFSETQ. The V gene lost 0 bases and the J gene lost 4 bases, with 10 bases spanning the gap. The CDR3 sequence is CASSLDRLGTEAFF. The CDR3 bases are TGCGCCAGCAGCTTGGACAGGTTGGGCACTGAAGCTTTCTTT.